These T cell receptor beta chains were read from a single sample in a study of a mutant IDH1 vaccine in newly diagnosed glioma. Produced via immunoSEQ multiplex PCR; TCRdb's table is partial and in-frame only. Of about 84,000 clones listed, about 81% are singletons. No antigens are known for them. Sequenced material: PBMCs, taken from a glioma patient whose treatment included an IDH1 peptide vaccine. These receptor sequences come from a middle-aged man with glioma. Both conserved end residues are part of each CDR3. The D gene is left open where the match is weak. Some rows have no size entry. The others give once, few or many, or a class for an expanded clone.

CASSVRTSAGNEQFF,TGTGCCAGCAGTGTCCGGACTAGCGCAGGCAATGAGCAGTTCTTC,TRBD2,TRBJ2-1,TRBV2,.
CASSPGQGAFDEQYF,TGTGCCAGCAGCCCAGGACAGGGGGCGTTCGACGAGCAGTACTTC,TRBD1,TRBJ2-7,TRBV7-2,.
CASSQAKAEQFF,TGCGCCAGCAGCCAAGCTAAGGCTGAGCAGTTCTTC,.,TRBJ2-1,TRBV4-3,medium-sized
CASRANMVRDRYTGELFF,TGTGCCAGCAGGGCCAATATGGTTCGGGACCGATACACCGGGGAGCTGTTTTTT,.,TRBJ2-2,TRBV2,.
CASRDSPYNEQFF,TGTGCCAGCCGGGACAGCCCTTACAATGAGCAGTTCTTC,TRBD1,TRBJ2-1,TRBV2,.
CAISEGAQHQPQHF,TGTGCCATCAGTGAGGGGGCGCAACATCAGCCCCAGCATTTT,.,TRBJ1-5,TRBV10-3,.
CASSSGFSEAFF,TGTGCCAGCAGCTCGGGGTTTAGTGAAGCTTTCTTT,.,TRBJ1-1,TRBV7-2,.
CASSPGGGETQYF,TGCGCCAGCAGCCCCGGGGGCGGAGAGACCCAGTACTTC,.,TRBJ2-5,TRBV5-1,few
CASSRGSGGAYEQYF,TGCGCCAGCAGCCGGGGGTCAGGGGGCGCCTACGAGCAGTACTTC,TRBD1,TRBJ2-7,TRBV5-1,.
CASSQEWGSTEAFF,TGCGCCAGCAGCCAAGAATGGGGTAGCACTGAAGCTTTCTTT,.,TRBJ1-1,TRBV4-3,few
CASSYEGGDTDTQYF,TGTGCCAGCAGTTACGAGGGAGGTGACACAGATACGCAGTATTTT,.,TRBJ2-3,TRBV6-5,once
CASSLGSGPQETQYF,TGTGCCAGCAGCTTGGGCTCTGGACCTCAAGAGACCCAGTACTTC,.,TRBJ2-5,TRBV5-6,.
CASSPKGNTEAFF,TGTGCCAGCAGCCCGAAGGGGAACACTGAAGCTTTCTTT,.,TRBJ1-1,TRBV6-4,.
CASSQEGQGHGYTF,TGCGCCAGCAGCCAAGAGGGACAGGGCCATGGCTACACCTTC,TRBD1,TRBJ1-2,TRBV4-3,.
CASSTGQGTEQYF,TGTGCCAGCAGTACGGGACAGGGCACCGAGCAGTACTTC,TRBD1,TRBJ2-7,TRBV5-4,.
CASSSRGPSDTIYF,TGTGCCAGCAGCAGCAGGGGGCCTAGTGACACCATATATTTT,TRBD1,TRBJ1-3,TRBV7-2,.
CASSLESHEQFF,TGTGCCAGCAGCTTGGAAAGCCATGAGCAGTTCTTC,.,TRBJ2-1,TRBV5-4,.
CASSPTLIITEAFF,TGTGCCAGCTCCCCGACACTGATAATTACTGAAGCTTTCTTT,.,TRBJ1-1,TRBV18,.
CASREVRGLTEAFF,TGTGCCAGTAGGGAGGTAAGGGGCCTCACTGAAGCTTTCTTT,.,TRBJ1-1,TRBV19,many
CASSPAPSGSTDTQYF,TGTGCCAGCAGCCCAGCCCCTAGCGGGAGCACAGATACGCAGTATTTT,TRBD2,TRBJ2-3,TRBV11-2,.
CASSQGGGPLHF,TGCGCCAGCAGCCAGGGGGGTGGGCCCCTCCACTTT,.,TRBJ1-6,TRBV4-3,few
CASSMSSFDEQFF,TGTGCCAGTAGTATGAGTAGCTTCGATGAGCAGTTCTTC,.,TRBJ2-1,TRBV19,.
CASSVQGRWQPQHF,TGTGCCAGCAGCGTACAGGGGAGATGGCAGCCCCAGCATTTT,TRBD1,TRBJ1-5,TRBV7-8,.
CASGGVSGTEAFF,TGTGCCAGCGGGGGGGTTAGTGGCACTGAAGCTTTCTTT,.,TRBJ1-1,TRBV6-5,.
CASSLGQIPLEGHGYTF,TGTGCCAGCAGCTTAGGACAGATTCCTCTAGAGGGGCATGGCTACACCTTC,.,TRBJ1-2,TRBV7-2,.
CASTTRGDGDEQYF,TGTGCCAGCACTACAAGGGGGGACGGGGACGAGCAGTACTTC,.,TRBJ2-7,TRBV6-6,.
CASSAGGRYEQYF,TGCGCCAGCAGCGCCGGGGGGAGGTACGAGCAGTACTTC,TRBD2,TRBJ2-7,TRBV5-1,.
CSVLPRERGSYEQYF,TGCAGCGTTCTCCCGAGGGAGAGGGGATCCTACGAGCAGTACTTC,.,TRBJ2-7,TRBV29-1,.
CASSLSQGMRSNQPQHF,TGTGCCAGCAGCTTGTCACAGGGGATGAGGAGCAATCAGCCCCAGCATTTT,TRBD1,TRBJ1-5,TRBV5-6,few
CASRTGVSNTGELFF,TGTGCCAGCAGAACAGGCGTCTCGAACACCGGGGAGCTGTTTTTT,.,TRBJ2-2,TRBV2,.
CATRQGGGNTIYF,TGTGCCACCCGACAGGGCGGGGGAAACACCATATATTTT,TRBD1,TRBJ1-3,TRBV7-2,.
CASSQDPASGLRGETQYF,TGTGCCAGCAGCCAAGATCCGGCTAGCGGGCTCCGGGGGGAGACCCAGTACTTC,TRBD2,TRBJ2-5,TRBV4-2,.
CAWSGERNNEQFF,TGTGCCTGGAGTGGAGAAAGGAACAATGAGCAGTTCTTC,.,TRBJ2-1,TRBV30,.
CSVEAADRGPYEQYF,TGCAGCGTTGAAGCCGCGGACAGGGGACCTTACGAGCAGTACTTC,TRBD1,TRBJ2-7,TRBV29-1,.
CASSLEALGRAGADSPLHF,TGTGCCAGCAGCTTGGAAGCTCTAGGGAGGGCAGGGGCGGATTCACCCCTCCACTTT,.,TRBJ1-6,TRBV5-5,once
CAISERRETQYF,TGTGCCATCAGTGAGAGAAGGGAGACCCAGTACTTC,.,TRBJ2-5,TRBV10-3,.
CASTHSGRKGYGYTF,TGTGCCAGTACCCATAGCGGGAGGAAGGGCTATGGCTACACCTTC,.,TRBJ1-2,TRBV19,few
CASSFFPRGDYGYTF,TGTGCCAGCAGTTTTTTCCCCAGGGGAGACTATGGCTACACCTTC,.,TRBJ1-2,TRBV27,.
CASSFRQGPTGELFF,TGTGCCAGCAGCTTCCGACAGGGACCCACCGGGGAGCTGTTTTTT,TRBD1,TRBJ2-2,TRBV7-2,.
CASSIEFKGEQYF,TGTGCCAGTAGTATAGAGTTCAAGGGTGAGCAGTACTTC,.,TRBJ2-7,TRBV19,.
CASSLPGPIYGYTF,TGTGCCAGCAGCCTACCGGGACCGATCTATGGCTACACCTTC,.,TRBJ1-2,TRBV4-2,.
CASSLTGARDEQYF,TGTGCCAGCAGTTTAACGGGGGCCCGAGACGAGCAGTACTTC,.,TRBJ2-7,TRBV27,.
CAWSVGSSPQETQYF,TGTGCCTGGAGTGTTGGTAGTTCTCCTCAAGAGACCCAGTACTTC,.,TRBJ2-5,TRBV30,.
CACQGQGDNEQYF,TGTGCCTGCCAGGGACAGGGGGACAACGAGCAGTACTTC,TRBD1,TRBJ2-7,TRBV30,.
CASSSGLEQYF,TGTGCCAGCAGCTCGGGCTTGGAGCAGTACTTC,.,TRBJ2-7,TRBV7-3,.
CASSFVRTSGAETQYF,TGTGCCAGCAGCTTTGTGAGGACTAGCGGGGCTGAGACCCAGTACTTC,TRBD2,TRBJ2-5,TRBV7-2,.
CASRSGQGLYEQYF,TGTGCCAGCAGGTCGGGGCAGGGTCTCTACGAGCAGTACTTC,.,TRBJ2-7,TRBV27,.
CASSQELAGEWAHNEQFF,TGCGCCAGCAGCCAGGAGTTAGCGGGAGAGTGGGCTCACAATGAGCAGTTCTTC,TRBD2,TRBJ2-1,TRBV4-3,.
CATSSPGTWGDLYSNQPQHF,TGTGCCACCAGCAGCCCCGGGACGTGGGGGGACCTTTATAGCAATCAGCCCCAGCATTTT,.,TRBJ1-5,TRBV15,.
CAWTRDRTATNEKLFF,TGTGCCTGGACAAGGGACCGTACCGCAACTAATGAAAAACTGTTTTTT,.,TRBJ1-4,TRBV30,.
CASSLGQSTDTQYF,TGTGCCAGCAGCTTGGGACAGAGCACAGATACGCAGTATTTT,TRBD1,TRBJ2-3,TRBV7-9,.
CASSLLAGGFNEQFF,TGCGCCAGCAGCTTACTAGCGGGAGGCTTCAATGAGCAGTTCTTC,TRBD2,TRBJ2-1,TRBV5-1,.
CASSVEDEETQYF,TGTGCCAGCAGCGTAGAGGACGAAGAGACCCAGTACTTC,.,TRBJ2-5,TRBV9,.
CASSQAPISGFYYNEQFF,TGTGCCAGCAGCCAAGCTCCGATTTCAGGGTTTTACTACAATGAGCAGTTCTTC,.,TRBJ2-1,TRBV14,.
CASSLEGGRRGEQYF,TGTGCCAGCAGCTTAGAAGGAGGGAGACGGGGCGAGCAGTACTTC,.,TRBJ2-7,TRBV13,few
CASSPHPAGVGVEQYF,TGTGCCAGCAGCCCTCATCCGGCGGGGGTAGGAGTGGAGCAGTACTTC,TRBD2,TRBJ2-7,TRBV7-3,.